This T cell receptor beta chain was sequenced in a study of T cells in localized non-small cell lung cancer. Findings and caveats of the study: The study detected a median roughly 61 of the top 100 tumor clones in adjacent lung. The highest T cell clonality was in uninvolved adjacent lung, above tumor.

Using immunoSEQ multiplex PCR, the repertoire was profiled, and TCRdb retains in-frame clones only, with some absent. This sample has 2,500 to 3,500 clones, with 18% found just once. The CDR3 is 13 amino acids. Germline V lookup: CDR1 SGHTA, CDR2 FQGNSA. Trimming took off 5 bases at V and 6 bases at J, with 14 bases between the two ends. Within the sample, this clone is medium-sized (0.01 to 0.1%). Its antigen is unknown. The chain employs TRBV7-2 and TRBJ2-7, with D perhaps assigned TRBD1 or TRBD2 (6 bases each). The sample in question was lung tumor tissue, obtained before any cancer treatment. This clonotype was sampled from a man aged 35-75 years with stage I lung adenocarcinoma. The CDR3 DNA reads TGTGCCAGCAGCCGGAACAAGGGGGGCGAGCAGTACTTC. Translation: CASSRNKGGEQYF.